These 20 T cell receptor beta chains came from one sample sequenced in a study of tumor-infiltrating lymphocytes in primary liver carcinoma. TCR beta cDNA came from roughly 0.45 ug total RNA, primed with a constant-region primer. Slightly modified ARM-PCR served as the procedure for the TCR beta libraries. These libraries came from three rounds of nested multiplex PCR. Each of the first two PCR rounds ran around 10 cycles with TRBV1-TRBV30 forward and C-beta reverse primers. From the multiplex PCR reads, TCRdb called clonotypes with MiXCR, one entry per CDR3 protein. This sample carries 75,000 or so distinct CDR3 sequences, nearly 70% of them seen once, and the ten largest clones take around a quarter. Starting material for RNA and DNA co-extraction consisted of about 20-30 mg of unsorted bulk tissue. Material for sequencing was liver tumor tissue from sampling region 4. Described subset: tumor region T4, right-lateral pole. The origin of the receptors is a man in his forties or fifties with primary liver carcinoma and hepatitis B virus infection.

On this clonotype itself: Without the conserved terminal phenylalanine or tryptophan, this CDR3 likely stems from a read error. The J gene is TRBJ1-1, the V gene TRBV28, with D possibly matching TRBD1 (6 bases). Germline V CDR1 and CDR2: MDHEN, SYDVKM. The CDR3 covers 16 residues. The V gene lost 7 bases and the J gene lost 6 bases, with 24 bases spanning the gap. The CDR3 sequence: CASTLAFVGAGSEAFS. CDR3 nucleotides: TGTGCCAGCACCCTTGCCTTTGTGGGGGCAGGGTCTGAAGCTTTCTCT.

On this clonotype itself: This could be a read error, since a much larger clone is one nucleotide away. The genes are TRBV6-5 and TRBJ2-1; D is ambiguous. The germline CDR1 and CDR2 sequences are MNHEY and SVGAGI. Between the trimmed V and J ends, which lost 8 bases and 1 base, there was a span of 12 bases. The CDR3 length is 14 residues. The CDR3 loop is CASGRRESYNEQFF. CDR3 in DNA: TGTGCCAGCGGGCGGAGAGAATCCTACAATGAGCAGTTCTTC.

This clonotype showed up just once. The V call is TRBV6-5, the J call TRBJ2-1; D is ambiguous. Germline V gene lookup returns CDR1 MNHEY and CDR2 SVGAGI. Trimming took 8 bases from V and 8 from J, leaving 13 bases between them. There are 12 residues in the CDR3. The CDR3 DNA reads TGTGCCAGCTGTCACTCGAGCCATGAGCAGTTCTTC. As protein: CASCHSSHEQFF.

This clonotype was seen at least ten times. V usage is TRBV6-5 and J usage is TRBJ1-5; D may be TRBD1 (5 bases). CDR1 and CDR2 from the germline V gene are MNHEY and SVGAGI. The V and J ends lost 5 bases and 6 bases respectively, with 14 bases between them. The CDR3 consists of 14 residues. The CDR3 sequence is CASSPRDASQPQHF. The CDR3 DNA sequence: TGTGCCAGCAGTCCCCGGGACGCTTCTCAGCCCCAGCATTTT.

This clonotype was detected ten times or more. The CDR3 loop is CASSLDFPVAPLHF. For the CDR3, the DNA is TGTGCCAGCAGCTTGGACTTTCCGGTTGCACCCCTCCACTTT. The chain combines TRBV5-5 with TRBJ1-6; D unresolved. In germline, CDR1 is SGHKS, CDR2 YYEKEE (reference sequence). Trimming cost V 0 bases and J 11 bases, with 12 bases left between them. The CDR3 loop spans 14 amino acids.

A note on this clonotype: Germline and junction disagree at one end, which may indicate a read error. The rearrangement uses TRBV7-9 and TRBJ2-3; D might be TRBD2 (6 bases). The CDR3 spans 18 residues. CDR1 is SEHNR and CDR2 is FQNEAQ in the germline V gene (reference sequence). CDR3 coding DNA: TGTGCCAGCAGCTTAGGCAGTAGCAGGAGGGCCGGCACAGATATGCAGTATTTT. Amino acid sequence: CASSLGSSRRAGTDMQYF.

This clonotype was detected once. This CDR3 fails to terminate in the conserved phenylalanine or tryptophan, so it likely reflects a read error. The J gene is TRBJ2-1, the V gene TRBV6-6; possibly TRBD2 for D (5 bases). Germline V gene data show CDR1 as MNHNY and CDR2 as SVGAGI (reference sequence). There are 14 residues in the CDR3. CDR3 sequence (DNA): TGTGCAAGCAGGAGCGGCTACTCCTACAATGGGCAGTTCTTA. This sequence encodes CASRSGYSYNGQFL.

The rearrangement joins TRBV4-2 to TRBJ2-7, with D perhaps assigned TRBD1 or TRBD2 (5 bases each). V gave up 4 bases and J gave up 5 bases, with 21 bases separating them. CDR1 and CDR2 from the germline V gene are LGHNA and YNFKEQ. The CDR3 extends over 16 amino acids. The CDR3 region has the DNA TGTGCCAGCAGCCTCAATACAGGAGGCGCTTCCCACGAGCAGTACTTC. As protein: CASSLNTGGASHEQYF.

Comment on this clonotype: Given the absence of the conserved phenylalanine or tryptophan at the CDR3 end, a read error is likely. V is TRBV11-2 and J is TRBJ2-7; D assignment may be TRBD1 or TRBD2 (5 bases each). CDR3 size: 13 residues. V shed 7 bases and J shed 5 bases, with 15 bases lying between them. CDR1 is SGHAT, CDR2 FQNNGV, per germline. CDR3 coding DNA: TGTGCCAGCAATTCCGAGGGGTGGAACGAGCAGTACTAC. Its translation is CASNSEGWNEQYY.

For this clonotype: The CDR3 carries no conserved terminal phenylalanine or tryptophan, so it likely arises from a read error. No DNA is shown, since the ends of the CDR3 on it are uncertain; the CDR3 is the one TCRdb lists. The gene calls are TRBV4-1 and TRBJ2-1; the listed D gene, TRBD2, was not tested against the DNA. In germline, CDR1 is MGHRA, CDR2 YSYEKL. From its first to its last residue, the CDR3 has 14 amino acids. CDR3 loop: CASSLDGTSGSRFL.

This clonotype was seen more than once but under ten times. A clone one base away is much larger, so this may be a read error. The chain is built from TRBV12-3 or TRBV12-4 and TRBJ2-7, with D tentatively TRBD1 (8 bases). CDR3 length: 14 residues. The CDR3 loop reads CANSLQGGLYEQYF. CDR3 DNA: TGTGCCAACAGTTTACAGGGGGGGCTCTACGAGCAGTACTTC.

The chain uses TRBV10-3 and TRBJ2-2; 7 bases line up with TRBD1. This CDR3 has 17 amino acids. Per germline, CDR1 ENHRY and CDR2 SYGVKD. The junction had 21 bases not matched to a gene; V was cut back by 10 bases and J by 7 bases. As DNA, the CDR3 is TGTGCCACCAGCAGAACGACAATAGACAGGGCGAACGGGGAGCTGTTTTTT. Encoded protein: CATSRTTIDRANGELFF.

There are many counts of this clonotype. The V gene is TRBV12-3 or TRBV12-4, the J gene TRBJ2-3, with D possibly TRBD2 on 5 matching bases. The CDR3 consists of 16 residues. The V and J ends lost 8 bases and 7 bases respectively, with 25 bases between them. Here the CDR3 DNA reads TGTGCCAGCCTTCCTTCCGGGATCCTCCGTACTAATACGCAGTATTTT. Its protein product is CASLPSGILRTNTQYF.

This clonotype was seen repeatedly, ten times or more. The chain is built from TRBV5-6 and TRBJ1-2, with TRBD1 matching 7 bases. J was trimmed by 4 bases and V by 4 bases; bases with no gene match: 7. CDR1 and CDR2 (germline): SGHDT, YYEEEE. This CDR3 region has 14 residues. For the CDR3, the DNA is TGTGCCAGCAGCCTCCGACAGGGTAGCTATGGCTACACCTTC. Protein sequence: CASSLRQGSYGYTF.

Concerning this clonotype: Sequence at one end of the junction differs from germline and may be a read error. This chain links TRBV12-3 or TRBV12-4 with TRBJ2-7, with a possible D match to TRBD1 (6 bases). This CDR3 has 15 residues. The CDR3 DNA reads as TGTGTCAGCAGTCAGGGGACACACAGAGACTACGATCAGTACTTC. Protein: CVSSQGTHRDYDQYF.

This clonotype was seen ten or more times. This chain uses TRBV27 with TRBJ2-1; D assignment may be TRBD1 or TRBD2 (5 bases each). V lost 5 bases and J 9 bases, leaving 11 bases between the germline ends. This CDR3 comprises 12 residues. CDR1 and CDR2 (germline): MNHEY, SMNVEV (reference sequence). DNA for the CDR3: TGTGCCAGCAGTAAACTAGGGACTGAGCAGTTCTTC. Protein: CASSKLGTEQFF.

This clonotype was picked up many times. The chain joins TRBV28 to TRBJ1-2, with TRBD1 as a possible D gene (5 bases). V was clipped by 6 bases and J by 4 bases, with 12 bases between them. The germline CDR1 and CDR2 sequences are MDHEN and SYDVKM. This CDR3 contains 13 residues. CDR3 DNA: TGTGCCAGCAGCCAAGGGGAAATCTATGGCTACACCTTC. Translated: CASSQGEIYGYTF.

V gene TRBV20-1 combines with J gene TRBJ1-1; D unresolved. The V and J ends lost 6 bases and 0 bases respectively, with 17 bases between them. Germline V gives CDR1 DFQATT, CDR2 SNEGSKA (reference sequence). This CDR3 spans 15 amino acids. The CDR3 DNA sequence: TGCAGTGCAAACCCAACACTAAGTCTGAACACTGAAGCTTTCTTT. As protein: CSANPTLSLNTEAFF.

This clonotype was detected many times. This chain links TRBV6-5 with TRBJ2-1; 11 positions agree with TRBD2. From germline, CDR1 is MNHEY and CDR2 SVGAGI. V was clipped by 6 bases and J by 1 base; unmatched bases: 5. This CDR3 is built from 16 residues. CDR3 region: CASRQTSGASYNEQFF. In DNA, the CDR3 is TGTGCCAGCAGACAGACTAGCGGGGCGTCCTACAATGAGCAGTTCTTC.

Comment on this clonotype: This may stem from a read error, because a much larger clone lies one nucleotide away. This chain links TRBV30 with TRBJ2-7, with a weak D call TRBD1 (6 bases). The CDR3 covers 13 residues. CDR1 is GTSNPN and CDR2 is SVGIG in the germline V gene (reference sequence). The DNA of the CDR3 is TGTGTCTCAGGAGTTACACAGAGGGGGGAGCAGTACTTC. This sequence encodes CVSGVTQRGEQYF.